This TCR beta chain was identified in a study of shared clonotypes between healthy human individuals. Profiling relied on immunoSEQ multiplex PCR, and the TCRdb table lists in-frame clones only, not all of them. The data hold roughly 2,000,000 clones, with over 85% observed a single time. Germline loops: CDR1 SGHAT, CDR2 FQNNGV. There are 12 residues in the CDR3. Trimming removed 5 bases at V and 5 bases at J, with 10 bases between. Naive CD8 cells lacked CD45RO, underwent positive selection for CCR7 and left out terminally differentiated effector memory CD45RA+ cells. The donors were adults (healthy and HIV-negative) with no recent acute infections or vaccinations.

The chain is built from TRBV11-2 and TRBJ2-7, with a possible D match to TRBD1 (5 bases). This receptor was obtained from a man aged 18-30 years in good health. Sequencing was done on a sample of naive CD8+ T cells sorted from blood. CDR3 sequence reads: CASSVQGDEQYF. The CDR3 coding sequence is TGTGCCAGCAGCGTCCAAGGGGACGAGCAGTACTTC.